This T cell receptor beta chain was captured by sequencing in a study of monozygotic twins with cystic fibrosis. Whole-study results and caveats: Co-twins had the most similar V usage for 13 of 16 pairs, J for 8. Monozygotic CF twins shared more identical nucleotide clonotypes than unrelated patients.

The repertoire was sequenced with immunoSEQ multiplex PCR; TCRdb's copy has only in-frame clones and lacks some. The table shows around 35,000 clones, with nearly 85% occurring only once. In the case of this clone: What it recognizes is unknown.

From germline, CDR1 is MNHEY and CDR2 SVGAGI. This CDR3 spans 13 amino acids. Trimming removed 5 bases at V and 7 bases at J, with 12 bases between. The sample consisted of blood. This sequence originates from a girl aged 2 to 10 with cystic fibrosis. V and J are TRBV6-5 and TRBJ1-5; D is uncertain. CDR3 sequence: CASSEVSRQPQHF. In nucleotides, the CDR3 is TGTGCCAGCAGTGAAGTATCCCGGCAGCCCCAGCATTTT.